The 2 T cell receptor beta chains presented below share a single source sample, sequenced in a study of beta chain features in type 1 diabetes. Study-wide results and caveats: In every one of the four CD4+ subsets, TCRB CDR3s were moderately but significantly shorter in Type 1 diabetes patients.

Antigen specificity for these receptors is unknown. Investigators reverse transcribed all isolated RNA, so they sequenced expressed TCRB transcripts. Clones were sequenced by immunoSEQ multiplex PCR, and TCRdb holds only the in-frame ones, with some missing. The repertoire consists of hundreds of thousands of clones, with 15% occurring once and the leading ten covering less than 0.02%. The sample comprised naive CD4+ T cells from blood. These receptors came from a man between 18 and 35 years old with type 1 diabetes.

A few counts support this clone. This chain connects TRBV6-1 to TRBJ1-2; 7 nucleotides line up with TRBD1. Germline trimming cut 0 bases from V and 4 bases from J; bases unmatched to any gene: 5. The CDR3 covers 15 residues. Germline CDR1 is MNHNS and CDR2 is SASEGT. Written as DNA, the CDR3 is TGTGCCAGCAGTGAAGCCCGGACAGGCCGCTATGGCTACACCTTC. Translating it yields CASSEARTGRYGYTF.

V and J are TRBV7-2 and TRBJ2-6; 9 nucleotides agree with TRBD1. This CDR3 region has 16 residues. Germline V gene data show CDR1 as SGHTA and CDR2 as FQGNSA. With V trimmed by 11 bases and J by 0 bases, 8 bases remained unmatched. The CDR3 bases are TGTGCCGGAGGGGACAGGGTCGTCTCTGGGGCCAACGTCCTGACTTTC. It codes for CAGGDRVVSGANVLTF.